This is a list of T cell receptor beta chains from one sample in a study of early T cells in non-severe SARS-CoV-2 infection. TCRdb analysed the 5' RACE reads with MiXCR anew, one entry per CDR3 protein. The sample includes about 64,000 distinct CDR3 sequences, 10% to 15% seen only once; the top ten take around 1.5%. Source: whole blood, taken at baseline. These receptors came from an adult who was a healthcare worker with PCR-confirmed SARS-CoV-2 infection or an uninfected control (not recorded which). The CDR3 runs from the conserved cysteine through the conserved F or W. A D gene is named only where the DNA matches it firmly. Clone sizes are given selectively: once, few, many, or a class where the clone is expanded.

DNA: TGTGCCAGCGGCGGCGGCCGAACCGGGGAGCTGTTTTTT; CDR3: CASGGGRTGELFF; D: NA; J: TRBJ2-2; V: TRBV7-9; size: few
DNA: TGTGCCACCACTGGCACAGGGGATACCGGGGAGCTGTTTTTT; CDR3: CATTGTGDTGELFF; D: TRBD1; J: TRBJ2-2; V: TRBV24-1; size: few
DNA: TGTGCCAGCAGCCTCCATCCCATCCCTAATGAAAAACTGTTTTTT; CDR3: CASSLHPIPNEKLFF; D: NA; J: TRBJ1-4; V: TRBV7-2; size: few
DNA: TGTGCCAGTTCGACAACCCTGAACACTGAAGCTTTCTTT; CDR3: CASSTTLNTEAFF; D: NA; J: TRBJ1-1; V: TRBV12-3/TRBV12-4; size: few
DNA: TGTGCCAGCGGAATGACTGGTGGTTTGACTAGCGCCACAGATACGCAGTATTTT; CDR3: CASGMTGGLTSATDTQYF; D: TRBD2; J: TRBJ2-3; V: TRBV12-3/TRBV12-4; size: NA
DNA: TGCGCCAGCACCCCCGGGGACATCACTACGGCGGAGACCCAGTACTTC; CDR3: CASTPGDITTAETQYF; D: NA; J: TRBJ2-5; V: TRBV5-1; size: NA
DNA: TGTGCCATCAGTCCTGGCGGGGACAGGGGGAACACCGGGGAGCTGTTTTTT; CDR3: CAISPGGDRGNTGELFF; D: TRBD1; J: TRBJ2-2; V: TRBV10-3; size: many
DNA: TGTGCCAGCAGTTCGTGGGGTGGAGGAAGCTACGAGCAGTACTTC; CDR3: CASSSWGGGSYEQYF; D: NA; J: TRBJ2-7; V: TRBV12-3/TRBV12-4; size: few
DNA: TGCGCCAGCAGTCCGGGACAGAGCCCACCCCTCCACTTT; CDR3: CASSPGQSPPLHF; D: TRBD1; J: TRBJ1-6; V: TRBV4-3; size: NA
DNA: TGTGCCAGCAGTTACTGGCAGGGGAACAACGAGCAGTACTTC; CDR3: CASSYWQGNNEQYF; D: NA; J: TRBJ2-7; V: TRBV6-6; size: NA
DNA: TGTGCCAGCAGCTTAGTCCGCCAAACCGACAGGGACTATGGCTACACCTTC; CDR3: CASSLVRQTDRDYGYTF; D: TRBD1; J: TRBJ1-2; V: TRBV7-4; size: once
DNA: TGTGCCAGCAGCTTCCCCCAGACTAGCTGGAGGGGTACCGGGGAGCTGTTTTTT; CDR3: CASSFPQTSWRGTGELFF; D: TRBD2; J: TRBJ2-2; V: TRBV7-8; size: NA
DNA: TGTGCCAGCAGCTCCCAGACTAACCAAGAGACCCAGTACTTC; CDR3: CASSSQTNQETQYF; D: NA; J: TRBJ2-5; V: TRBV7-9; size: few
DNA: TGTGCCAGCTCATCGGACAGTACAACTCACTACAATGAGCAGTTCTTC; CDR3: CASSSDSTTHYNEQFF; D: NA; J: TRBJ2-1; V: TRBV18; size: many
DNA: TGTGCCAGCAGCTTAAACGGCCGTTCGTTGTACTTC; CDR3: CASSLNGRSLYF; D: NA; J: TRBJ2-7; V: TRBV7-8; size: many
DNA: TGTGCCAGCAGCAAAATAGAGGCAGCCTACGAGCAGTACTTC; CDR3: CASSKIEAAYEQYF; D: NA; J: TRBJ2-7; V: TRBV21-1; size: NA